This entry lists 28 T cell receptor beta chains sequenced from one sample in a study of blood T cell repertoires in COVID-19. Only in-frame clones appear in the TCRdb table, and some are missing; sequencing was by immunoSEQ multiplex PCR. The repertoire has 40,000 to 60,000 clones, around 87% of them found once; the top ten carry 2.1%. Sequenced: peripheral blood. These receptors were taken from a woman aged 80 or over with COVID-19, enrolled during active disease.

The J gene is TRBJ2-6, the V gene TRBV11-2; a possible D gene is TRBD1 (6 bases). Germline values: CDR1 SGHAT, CDR2 FQNNGV. CDR3 length: 17 amino acids. Between the trimmed V and J ends, which lost 1 base and 7 bases, there was a span of 17 bases. The CDR3 nucleotides read TGTGCCAGCAGCTTAGTGTCCAACCCCGGGACAGCCAACGTCCTGACTTTC. As protein: CASSLVSNPGTANVLTF.

V gene TRBV5-1 combines with J gene TRBJ2-7; 8 bases agree with TRBD1. The CDR3 runs 15 residues. Unmatched junction bases numbered 6, after V lost 1 base and J lost 3 bases. From germline, CDR1 is SGHRS and CDR2 YFSETQ. CDR3 protein: CASSLTGDRRYEQYF. The CDR3 coding sequence is TGCGCCAGCAGCTTGACGGGGGACAGGCGCTACGAGCAGTACTTC.

DNA of the CDR3: TGCGCCAGCAGCATGGGGACTAGCGGGGGGTCCTACGAGCAGTACTTC. It codes for CASSMGTSGGSYEQYF. This chain connects TRBV5-1 to TRBJ2-7, with 15 bases aligning to TRBD2. Trimming cost V 4 bases and J 1 base; bases outside gene matches: 3. The length of the CDR3 is 16 residues. The germline V gene encodes CDR1 SGHRS and CDR2 YFSETQ.

This clone was detected only a few times. The CDR3, as DNA: TGTGCCAGTAAGGCAGGGGGCTTAGATACGCAGTATTTT. It specifies CASKAGGLDTQYF. V gene TRBV19 combines with J gene TRBJ2-3; 8 nucleotides align to TRBD1. The CDR3 length is 13 residues. V trimming: 7 bases; J trimming: 5 bases; junction bases outside the gene matches: 5. The germline V gene has CDR1 LNHDA and CDR2 SQIVND (reference sequence).

The chain uses TRBV9 and TRBJ1-2; 9 positions match TRBD1. The CDR3 extends over 14 amino acids. Germline values: CDR1 SGDLS, CDR2 YYNGEE. Trimming removed 3 bases from V and 8 bases from J; junction bases left unmatched: 8. CDR3 DNA sequence: TGTGCCAGCAGCGCTTTGGGGACAGGGCGAGGCTACACCTTC. Translated, it gives CASSALGTGRGYTF. The variable domain in full, with the rest retrieved from reference TRBV9 and TRBJ1-2, is DSGVTQTPKHLITATGQRVTLRCSPRSGDLSVYWYQQSLDQGLQFLIQYYNGEERAKGNILERFSAQQFPDLHSELNLSSLELGDSALYFCASSALGTGRGYTFGSGTRLTVV.

This clone has only one observation. This chain connects TRBV25-1 to TRBJ1-6, with D perhaps matching TRBD1 (6 bases). Looked up from germline, CDR1 is MGHDK and CDR2 is SYGVNS. V dropped 8 bases and J dropped 4 bases, with 12 bases sitting between them. The CDR3 contains 14 residues. The CDR3 spells CASLSTGYNSPLHF. The CDR3 nucleotides are TGTGCCAGCCTATCGACAGGTTATAATTCACCCCTCCACTTT.

V gene TRBV18 combines with J gene TRBJ1-2, with D perhaps matching TRBD1 (5 bases). The CDR3 contains 16 residues. Germline V gene sequence: CDR1 KGHSH, CDR2 LQKENI. Deletions cut 1 base from V and 4 bases from J, with 16 bases between. CDR3 loop: CASSPRRDPGGYGYTF. CDR3 nucleotide sequence: TGTGCCAGCTCACCACGCCGGGACCCCGGGGGCTATGGCTACACCTTC.

The chain uses TRBV5-1 and TRBJ1-1; 8 nucleotides agree with TRBD1. Trimming removed 7 bases from V and 5 bases from J; junction bases left unmatched: 7. Germline CDR1 reads SGHRS; CDR2 reads YFSETQ. The CDR3 sequence is 13 residues long. In DNA form, the CDR3 reads TGCGCCAGCGACAGGGGAGGAGGTACTGAAGCTTTCTTT. It translates to CASDRGGGTEAFF.

The chain uses TRBV19 and TRBJ1-5; 7 bases are a match to TRBD1. Trimming removed 3 bases from V and 0 bases from J; junction bases left unmatched: 2. Germline assignment: CDR1 LNHDA and CDR2 SQIVND (reference sequence). The CDR3 has 15 amino acids. The CDR3, as DNA: TGTGCCAGTAGTATGGACAGGCATAGCAATCAGCCCCAGCATTTT. Encoded protein: CASSMDRHSNQPQHF.

The chain uses TRBV7-8 and TRBJ2-7; D is undetermined. The CDR3 spans 14 residues. Germline V lookup: CDR1 SGHVS, CDR2 FQNEAQ. V shed 5 bases and J shed 8 bases, with 19 bases lying between them. The chain's CDR3 is CASSQITVSSQQYF. The CDR3 region has the DNA TGTGCCAGCAGCCAGATTACAGTCTCGAGCCAGCAGTACTTC.

This chain links TRBV6-5 with TRBJ1-2, with 12 bases that match TRBD1. V shed 5 bases and J 7 bases; nucleotides not matched to a gene: 8. The CDR3 length is 15 residues. The germline V gene encodes CDR1 MNHEY and CDR2 SVGAGI. The CDR3 loop reads CASSTGTGGLGGYTF. DNA of the CDR3: TGTGCCAGCAGTACCGGGACAGGGGGCTTAGGTGGCTACACCTTC.

The chain recombines TRBV2 with TRBJ1-5; perhaps TRBD1 as D (6 bases). Looked up from germline, CDR1 is SNHLY and CDR2 is FYNNEI. The CDR3 is made up of 14 amino acids. The ends were cut back, 7 bases at V and 4 bases at J, with 14 bases in the middle. The CDR3 protein is CASKRTEGNQPQHF. The CDR3 nucleotides are TGTGCCAGCAAAAGGACAGAGGGGAATCAGCCCCAGCATTTT.

This clone occurred once. The genes are TRBV5-1 and TRBJ2-5; 8 bases align to TRBD2. After removal of 0 bases from V and 5 bases from J, the junction contained 18 bases not matched to a gene. CDR1 is SGHRS and CDR2 is YFSETQ in the germline V gene. The CDR3 totals 19 residues. CDR3 in amino acids: CASSLAVGRGRVKWETQYF. The CDR3 DNA follows: TGCGCCAGCAGCTTGGCCGTCGGGAGGGGTCGGGTTAAGTGGGAGACCCAGTACTTC.

The chain joins TRBV5-6 to TRBJ1-4; no clear D gene. V was trimmed by 4 bases and J by 7 bases, leaving 14 bases between them. Germline assignment: CDR1 SGHDT and CDR2 YYEEEE. This CDR3 comprises 14 residues. This chain's CDR3 is CASSLPWAGEKLFF. The CDR3 DNA sequence: TGTGCCAGCAGCCTTCCGTGGGCCGGTGAAAAACTGTTTTTT.

The V call is TRBV19, the J call TRBJ1-2, with D maybe TRBD1 (6 bases). The CDR3 loop spans 13 amino acids. The germline gives CDR1 LNHDA, CDR2 SQIVND (reference sequence). Trimming took off 3 bases at V and 8 bases at J, with 13 bases between the two ends. CDR3 region: CASSIRGSGGYTF. DNA for the CDR3: TGTGCCAGTAGTATCAGGGGAAGCGGCGGCTACACCTTC.

The chain recombines TRBV12-3 or TRBV12-4 with TRBJ1-6; D ambiguous. This CDR3 comprises 13 residues. Deletions cut 6 bases from V and 13 bases from J, with 16 bases between. CDR3 coding DNA: TGTGCCAGCAGGGTCACAGCACGTCGTCCCCTCCACTTT. It yields the protein CASRVTARRPLHF.

The gene calls are TRBV4-2 and TRBJ2-5, with 12 bases identical to TRBD1. Germline V gives CDR1 LGHNA, CDR2 YNFKEQ. The V and J ends lost 8 bases and 0 bases, in that order; junction bases with no gene match: 16. CDR3 size: 19 residues. DNA of the CDR3: TGTGCCAGCCGCCCCGCGGGGGGGGGACAGGGGGCGAACCAAGAGACCCAGTACTTC. Amino acids: CASRPAGGGQGANQETQYF.

The chain joins TRBV28 to TRBJ1-2; 7 bases are a match to TRBD1. CDR1 and CDR2 (germline): MDHEN, SYDVKM. The CDR3 is made up of 15 amino acids. The ends lost 4 bases at V and 3 bases at J; junction bases unmatched: 8. In DNA form, the CDR3 reads TGTGCCAGCAGTTCCCGGGACAGACGATACTATGGCTACACCTTC. Amino acid sequence: CASSSRDRRYYGYTF.

The chain carries TRBV18 and TRBJ2-7, with D possibly TRBD1 on 6 matching bases. CDR3 length equals 12 residues. Trimming took off 6 bases at V and 6 bases at J, with 12 bases between the two ends. Per germline, CDR1 KGHSH and CDR2 LQKENI. Here the CDR3 reads CASSVDRPEQYF. In DNA form, the CDR3 reads TGTGCCAGCTCGGTAGACAGGCCCGAGCAGTACTTC.

V and J are TRBV5-6 and TRBJ2-4; possible D gene TRBD1, 7 bases. This CDR3 region has 15 residues. Germline CDR1 is SGHDT and CDR2 is YYEEEE. Deletions cut 2 bases from V and 8 bases from J, with 17 bases between. CDR3 nucleotides: TGTGCCAGCAGCTTCGCGGGGCCCAGGGGGGACATTCAGTACTTC. This translates into CASSFAGPRGDIQYF.

The chain carries TRBV19 and TRBJ2-4, with D possibly TRBD2 on 6 matching bases. Germline CDR1 and CDR2: LNHDA and SQIVND (reference sequence). V was trimmed by 7 bases and J by 7 bases, leaving 14 bases between them. CDR3 length: 13 residues. The DNA for the CDR3 is TGTGCCAGTACACCCCGGGGGATTAACATTCAGTACTTC. It yields the protein CASTPRGINIQYF.

V and J are TRBV28 and TRBJ2-5, with 13 bases matching TRBD2. Germline V lookup: CDR1 MDHEN, CDR2 SYDVKM. The CDR3 extends over 16 amino acids. V was pared by 6 bases and J by 6 bases, with 10 bases of the junction left unmatched. The CDR3 reads CASRAGLAGVGKTQYF. The CDR3 region has the DNA TGTGCCAGCAGAGCAGGACTAGCGGGAGTAGGGAAGACCCAGTACTTC.

The chain links TRBV5-1 to TRBJ2-1; no definite D call. The V and J ends lost 1 base and 2 bases respectively, with 10 bases between them. The germline gives CDR1 SGHRS, CDR2 YFSETQ. The CDR3 is 15 residues long. This CDR3 is CASSLQPDPYNEQFF. The CDR3 DNA sequence: TGCGCCAGCAGCTTGCAACCAGATCCCTACAATGAGCAGTTCTTC. The variable domain in full, completed from reference TRBV5-1 and TRBJ2-1, reads KAGVTQTPRYLIKTRGQQVTLSCSPISGHRSVSWYQQTPGQGLQFLFEYFSETQRNKGNFPGRFSGRQFSNSRSEMNVSTLELGDSALYLCASSLQPDPYNEQFFGPGTRLTVL.

This chain uses TRBV28 with TRBJ2-7; a possible D gene is TRBD2 (7 bases). Trimming stripped 3 bases from V and 1 base from J, with 13 bases between. Germline V gene lookup returns CDR1 MDHEN and CDR2 SYDVKM. The CDR3 consists of 15 residues. The CDR3 DNA follows: TGTGCCAGCAGTTTGGGAGGGGGGAGATCCTACGAGCAGTACTTC. This translates into CASSLGGGRSYEQYF. Full variable domain (remainder filled in from reference TRBV28 and TRBJ2-7): DVKVTQSSRYLVKRTGEKVFLECVQDMDHENMFWYRQDPGLGLRLIYFSYDVKMKEKGDIPEGYSVSREKKERFSLILESASTNQTSMYLCASSLGGGRSYEQYFGPGTRLTVT.

The chain links TRBV6-6 to TRBJ1-5, with unresolved D. Looked up from germline, CDR1 is MNHNY and CDR2 is SVGAGI (reference sequence). V lost 2 bases, J lost 1 base, and 6 bases lay in between. The CDR3 length is 14 residues. The CDR3 spells CASSYTGSNQPQHF. Written as DNA, the CDR3 is TGTGCCAGCAGTTACACGGGAAGCAATCAGCCCCAGCATTTT.

The chain joins TRBV6-5 to TRBJ1-2, with 9 bases matching TRBD1. CDR3 length equals 14 residues. CDR1 is MNHEY and CDR2 is SVGAGI in the germline V gene. Trimming removed 6 bases from V and 6 bases from J; junction bases left unmatched: 8. The CDR3 spells CASRDRGFSNGYTF. The CDR3 DNA is TGTGCCAGCAGGGACAGGGGTTTTTCTAATGGCTACACCTTC.

The rearrangement joins TRBV3-1 (or the pseudogene TRBV3-2) to TRBJ1-3; D is unresolved. The CDR3 covers 14 residues. Deletions cut 3 bases from V and 9 bases from J, with 15 bases between. Germline-derived CDR1 and CDR2 are LGHDT and YNNKEL (reference sequence). CDR3: CASSHLVGEGTIYF. CDR3 bases: TGTGCCAGCAGCCACCTGGTGGGCGAGGGCACCATATATTTT.

The chain carries TRBV7-9 and TRBJ2-5, with 7 bases fitting TRBD2. CDR1 and CDR2 (germline): SEHNR, FQNEAQ (reference sequence). The CDR3 spans 15 residues. Unmatched junction bases numbered 7, after V lost 4 bases and J lost 2 bases. CDR3 in amino acids: CASSSRTGGQETQYF. CDR3 DNA sequence: TGTGCCAGCAGCTCCCGTACGGGGGGTCAAGAGACCCAGTACTTC.